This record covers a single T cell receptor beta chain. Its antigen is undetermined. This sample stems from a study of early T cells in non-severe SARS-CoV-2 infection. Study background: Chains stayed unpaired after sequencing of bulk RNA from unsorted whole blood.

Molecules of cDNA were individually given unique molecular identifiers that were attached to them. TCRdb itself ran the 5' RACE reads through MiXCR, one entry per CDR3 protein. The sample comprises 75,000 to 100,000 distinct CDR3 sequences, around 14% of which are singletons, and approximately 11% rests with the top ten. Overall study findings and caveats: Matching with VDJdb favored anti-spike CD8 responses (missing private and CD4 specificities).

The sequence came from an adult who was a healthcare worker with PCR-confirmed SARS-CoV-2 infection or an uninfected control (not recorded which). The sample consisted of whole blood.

The CDR3 protein is CASSLDGSRYEQYF. The CDR3 region has the DNA TGTGCCAGCAGTTTAGATGGGAGTCGGTACGAGCAGTACTTC. This chain joins TRBV12-3 or TRBV12-4 and TRBJ2-7; maybe TRBD2 (5 bases). The length of the CDR3 is 14 residues. Trimming removed 1 base from V and 4 bases from J, with 11 bases in between.